This T cell receptor beta chain was documented in a study of Ad26.COV2.S vaccination and SARS-CoV-2 variants. CDR3 length equals 16 residues. Germline assignment: CDR1 SGDLS and CDR2 YYNGEE. The junction had 5 bases not matched to a gene; V was cut back by 0 bases and J by 5 bases. As to treatment: 15 to 20 received Ad26.COV2.S at low or high dose, single or two shots; a few received placebo; per-sample allocation not given. Material that was analyzed had been drawn on day 63 after the first vaccine or placebo injection. An Ad26 vector expressing Wuhan-strain SARS-CoV-2 spike served as the vaccine. Repertoires were generated with immunoSEQ multiplex PCR, while TCRdb's copy carries only in-frame clones and drops some. This sample yields fewer than 900,000 clones, of which roughly 90% are seen a single time; approximately 1.5% belongs to the top ten.

The sample was peripheral blood, taken in a trial of Ad26.COV2.S vaccine versus placebo. The V call is TRBV9, the J call TRBJ2-3, with 11 bases matching TRBD2. The clonotype was recovered from a person aged 18 to 65 who received the Ad26.COV2.S COVID-19 vaccine or a placebo. The CDR3 region is CASSVDLAGGGDTQYF. CDR3 coding DNA: TGTGCCAGCAGCGTAGATCTAGCGGGAGGAGGAGATACGCAGTATTTT.